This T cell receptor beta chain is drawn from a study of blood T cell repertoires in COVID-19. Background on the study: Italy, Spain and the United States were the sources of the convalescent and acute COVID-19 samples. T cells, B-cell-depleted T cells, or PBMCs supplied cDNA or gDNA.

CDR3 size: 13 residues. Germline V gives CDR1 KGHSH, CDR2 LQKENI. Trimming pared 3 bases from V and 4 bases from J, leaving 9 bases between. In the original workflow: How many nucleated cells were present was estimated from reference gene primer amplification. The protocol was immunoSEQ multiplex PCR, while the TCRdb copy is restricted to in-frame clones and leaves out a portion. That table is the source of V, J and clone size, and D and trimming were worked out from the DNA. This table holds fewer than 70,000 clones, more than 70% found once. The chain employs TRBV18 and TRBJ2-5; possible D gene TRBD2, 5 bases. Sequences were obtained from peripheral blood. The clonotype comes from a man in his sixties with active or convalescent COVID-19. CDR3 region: CASSPQGRETQYF. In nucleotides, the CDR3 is TGTGCCAGCTCACCCCAAGGGAGAGAGACCCAGTACTTC.